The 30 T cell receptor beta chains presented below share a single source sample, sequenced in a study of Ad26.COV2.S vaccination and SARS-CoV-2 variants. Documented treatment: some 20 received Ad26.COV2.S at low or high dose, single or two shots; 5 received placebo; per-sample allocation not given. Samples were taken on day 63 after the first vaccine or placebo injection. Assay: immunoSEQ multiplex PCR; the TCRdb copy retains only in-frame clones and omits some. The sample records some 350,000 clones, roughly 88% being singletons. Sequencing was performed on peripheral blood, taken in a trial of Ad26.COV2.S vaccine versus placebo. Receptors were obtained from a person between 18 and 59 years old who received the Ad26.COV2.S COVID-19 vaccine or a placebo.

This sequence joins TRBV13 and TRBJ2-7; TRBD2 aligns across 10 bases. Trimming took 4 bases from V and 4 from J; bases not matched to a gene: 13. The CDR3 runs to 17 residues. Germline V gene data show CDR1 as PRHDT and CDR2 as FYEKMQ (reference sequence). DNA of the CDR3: TGTGCCAGCAGCTCCTCCGGTGGTAGCGGGGGGCTATACGAGCAGTACTTC. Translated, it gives CASSSSGGSGGLYEQYF.

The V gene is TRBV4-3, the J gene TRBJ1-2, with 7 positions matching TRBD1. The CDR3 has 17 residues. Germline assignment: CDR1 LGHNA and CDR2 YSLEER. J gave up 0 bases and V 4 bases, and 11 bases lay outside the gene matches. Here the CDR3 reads CASSRIRPDRANYGYTF. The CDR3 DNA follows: TGCGCCAGCAGCCGAATCCGACCCGACAGGGCTAACTATGGCTACACCTTC.

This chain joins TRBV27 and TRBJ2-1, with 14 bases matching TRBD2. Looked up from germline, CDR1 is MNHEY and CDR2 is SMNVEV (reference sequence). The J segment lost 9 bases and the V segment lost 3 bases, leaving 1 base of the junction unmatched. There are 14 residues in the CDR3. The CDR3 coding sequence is TGTGCCAGCAGTTTCGGACTAGCGGGGGGTGAGCAGTTCTTC. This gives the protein CASSFGLAGGEQFF.

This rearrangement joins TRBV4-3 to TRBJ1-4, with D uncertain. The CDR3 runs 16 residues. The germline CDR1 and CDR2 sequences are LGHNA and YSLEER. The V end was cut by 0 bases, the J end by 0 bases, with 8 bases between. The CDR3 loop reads CASSQDRRATNEKLFF. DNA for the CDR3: TGCGCCAGCAGCCAAGATCGTCGGGCAACTAATGAAAAACTGTTTTTT.

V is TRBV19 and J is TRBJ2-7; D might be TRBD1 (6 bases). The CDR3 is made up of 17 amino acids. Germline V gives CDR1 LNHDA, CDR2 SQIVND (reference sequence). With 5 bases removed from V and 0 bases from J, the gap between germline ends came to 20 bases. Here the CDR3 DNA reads TGTGCCAGTAGTCCCTCCGGGACACCCCTGGCCTCCTACGAGCAGTACTTC. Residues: CASSPSGTPLASYEQYF.

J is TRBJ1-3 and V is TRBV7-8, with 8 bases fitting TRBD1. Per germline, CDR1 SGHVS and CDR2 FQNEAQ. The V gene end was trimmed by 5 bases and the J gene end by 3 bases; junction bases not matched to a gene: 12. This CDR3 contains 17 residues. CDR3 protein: CASSRQPGQDLGNTIYF. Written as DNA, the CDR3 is TGTGCCAGCAGCCGTCAACCGGGACAGGACCTTGGAAACACCATATATTTT.

The CDR3 nucleotides are TGTGCCAGCAGTTCCCTGGACAGTTACCAAGAGACCCAGTACTTC. Translating gives CASSSLDSYQETQYF. This rearrangement joins TRBV27 to TRBJ2-5; possibly TRBD1 for D (6 bases). The CDR3 covers 15 residues. The V end lost 4 bases, the J end lost 0 bases, and 12 bases lay between the germline ends. Germline assignment: CDR1 MNHEY and CDR2 SMNVEV (reference sequence).

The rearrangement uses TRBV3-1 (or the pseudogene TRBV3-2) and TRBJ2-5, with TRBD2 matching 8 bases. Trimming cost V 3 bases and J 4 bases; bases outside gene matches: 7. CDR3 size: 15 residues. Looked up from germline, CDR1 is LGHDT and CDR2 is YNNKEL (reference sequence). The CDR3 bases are TGTGCCAGCAGCCACCGAGCGGGAGTAATAGAGACCCAGTACTTC. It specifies CASSHRAGVIETQYF.

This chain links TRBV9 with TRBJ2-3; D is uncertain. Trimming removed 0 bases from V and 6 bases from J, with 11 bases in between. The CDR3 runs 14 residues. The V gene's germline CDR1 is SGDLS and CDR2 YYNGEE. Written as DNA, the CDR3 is TGTGCCAGCAGCGTAGTGGGCCCCGGCGATACGCAGTATTTT. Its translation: CASSVVGPGDTQYF. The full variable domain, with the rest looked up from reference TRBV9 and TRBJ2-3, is DSGVTQTPKHLITATGQRVTLRCSPRSGDLSVYWYQQSLDQGLQFLIQYYNGEERAKGNILERFSAQQFPDLHSELNLSSLELGDSALYFCASSVVGPGDTQYFGPGTRLTVL.

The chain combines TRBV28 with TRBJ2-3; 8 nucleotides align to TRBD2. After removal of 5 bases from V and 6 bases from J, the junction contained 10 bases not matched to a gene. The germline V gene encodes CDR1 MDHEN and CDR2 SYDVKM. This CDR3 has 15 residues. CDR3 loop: CASSLTGGLRDTQYF. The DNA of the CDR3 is TGTGCCAGCAGTCTCACGGGGGGGCTACGGGATACGCAGTATTTT.

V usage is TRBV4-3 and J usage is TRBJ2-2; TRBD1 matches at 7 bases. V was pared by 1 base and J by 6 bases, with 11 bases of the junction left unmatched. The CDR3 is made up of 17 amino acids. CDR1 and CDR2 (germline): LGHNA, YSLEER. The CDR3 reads CASSQARDREMPGELFF. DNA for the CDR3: TGCGCCAGCAGCCAAGCCCGGGACAGAGAAATGCCCGGGGAGCTGTTTTTT.

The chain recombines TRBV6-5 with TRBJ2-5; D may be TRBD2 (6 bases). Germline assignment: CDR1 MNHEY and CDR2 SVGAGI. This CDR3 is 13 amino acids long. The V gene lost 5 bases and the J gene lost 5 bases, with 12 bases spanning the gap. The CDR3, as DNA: TGTGCCAGCAGTCGGGACTTTCGGGAGACCCAGTACTTC. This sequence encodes CASSRDFRETQYF.

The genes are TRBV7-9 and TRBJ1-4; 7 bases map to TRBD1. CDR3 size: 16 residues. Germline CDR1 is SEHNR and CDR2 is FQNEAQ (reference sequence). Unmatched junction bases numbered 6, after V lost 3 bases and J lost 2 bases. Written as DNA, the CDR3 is TGTGCCAGCAGCTTGTCTAGGGGGCGTACTAATGAAAAACTGTTTTTT. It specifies CASSLSRGRTNEKLFF.

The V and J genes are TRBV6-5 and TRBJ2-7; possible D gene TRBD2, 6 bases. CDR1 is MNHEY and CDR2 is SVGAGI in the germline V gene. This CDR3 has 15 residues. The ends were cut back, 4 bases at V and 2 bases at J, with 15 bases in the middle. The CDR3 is CASSLQSGLTYEQYF. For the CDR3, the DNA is TGTGCCAGCAGTTTACAGTCGGGACTCACCTACGAGCAGTACTTC.

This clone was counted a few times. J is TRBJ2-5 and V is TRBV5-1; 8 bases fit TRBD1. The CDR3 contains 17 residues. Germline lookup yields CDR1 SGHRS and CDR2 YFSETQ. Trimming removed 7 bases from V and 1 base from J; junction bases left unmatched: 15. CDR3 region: CASLTGRTGLAQETQYF. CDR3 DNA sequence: TGCGCCAGCCTTACAGGAAGGACAGGGCTTGCCCAAGAGACCCAGTACTTC.

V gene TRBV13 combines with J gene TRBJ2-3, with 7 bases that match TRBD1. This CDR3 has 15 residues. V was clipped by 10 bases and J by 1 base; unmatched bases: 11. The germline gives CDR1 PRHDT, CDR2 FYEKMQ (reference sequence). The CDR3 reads CAIPHRGWGTDTQYF. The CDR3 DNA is TGTGCCATCCCGCACAGGGGATGGGGCACAGATACGCAGTATTTT.

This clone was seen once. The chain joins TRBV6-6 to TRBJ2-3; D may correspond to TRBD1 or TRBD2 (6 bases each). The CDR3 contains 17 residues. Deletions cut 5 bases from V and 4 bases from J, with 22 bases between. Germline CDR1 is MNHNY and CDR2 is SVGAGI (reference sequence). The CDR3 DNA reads TGTGCCAGCAGTCCCCGGGGTCGAGGGGGGTTCGCAGATACGCAGTATTTT. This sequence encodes CASSPRGRGGFADTQYF.

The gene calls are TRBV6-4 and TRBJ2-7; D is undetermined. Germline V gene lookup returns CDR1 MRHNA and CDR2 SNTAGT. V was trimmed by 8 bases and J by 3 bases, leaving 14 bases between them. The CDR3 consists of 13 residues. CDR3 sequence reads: CASQTGPDYEQYV. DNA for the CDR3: TGTGCCAGCCAAACCGGGCCCGACTACGAGCAGTACGTC.

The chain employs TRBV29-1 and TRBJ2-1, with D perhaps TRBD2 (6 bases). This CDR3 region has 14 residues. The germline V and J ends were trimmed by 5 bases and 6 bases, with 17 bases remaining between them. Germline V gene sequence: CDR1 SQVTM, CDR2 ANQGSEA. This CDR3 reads CSVFDPPEGNEQFF. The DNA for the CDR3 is TGCAGCGTTTTTGACCCTCCGGAGGGCAATGAGCAGTTCTTC.

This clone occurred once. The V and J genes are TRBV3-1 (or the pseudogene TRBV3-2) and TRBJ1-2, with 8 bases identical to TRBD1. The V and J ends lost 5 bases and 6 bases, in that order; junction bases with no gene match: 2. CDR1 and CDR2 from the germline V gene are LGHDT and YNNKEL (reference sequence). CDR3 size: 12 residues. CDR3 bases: TGTGCCAGCAGCGACAGGGGTAATGGCTACACCTTC. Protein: CASSDRGNGYTF.

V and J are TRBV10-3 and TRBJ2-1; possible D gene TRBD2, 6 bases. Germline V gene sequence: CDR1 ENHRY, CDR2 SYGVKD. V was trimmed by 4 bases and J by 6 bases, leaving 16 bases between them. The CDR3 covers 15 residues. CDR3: CAISVMRGNSNEQFF. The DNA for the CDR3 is TGTGCCATCAGTGTAATGCGGGGCAACTCCAATGAGCAGTTCTTC.

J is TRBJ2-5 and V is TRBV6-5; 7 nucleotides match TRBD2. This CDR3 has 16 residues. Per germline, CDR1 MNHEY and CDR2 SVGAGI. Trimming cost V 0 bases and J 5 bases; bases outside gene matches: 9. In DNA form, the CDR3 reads TGTGCCAGCAGTTACTCAGGACTAGGAGTAAGGGAGACCCAGTACTTC. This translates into CASSYSGLGVRETQYF.

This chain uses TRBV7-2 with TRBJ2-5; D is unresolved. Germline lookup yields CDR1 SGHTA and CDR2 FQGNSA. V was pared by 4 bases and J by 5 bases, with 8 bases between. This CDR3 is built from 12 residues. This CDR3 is CASSSQGETQYF. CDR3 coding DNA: TGTGCCAGCAGCTCGCAAGGGGAGACCCAGTACTTC.

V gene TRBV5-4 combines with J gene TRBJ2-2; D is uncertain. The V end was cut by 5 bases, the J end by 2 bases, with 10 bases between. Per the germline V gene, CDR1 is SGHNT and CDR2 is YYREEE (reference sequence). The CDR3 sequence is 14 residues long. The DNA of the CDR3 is TGTGCCAGCAGTCCGTTGGACAACACCGGGGAGCTGTTTTTT. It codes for CASSPLDNTGELFF. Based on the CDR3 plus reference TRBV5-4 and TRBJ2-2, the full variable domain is ETGVTQSPTHLIKTRGQQVTLRCSSQSGHNTVSWYQQALGQGPQFIFQYYREEENGRGNFPPRFSGLQFPNYSSELNVNALELDDSALYLCASSPLDNTGELFFGEGSRLTVL.

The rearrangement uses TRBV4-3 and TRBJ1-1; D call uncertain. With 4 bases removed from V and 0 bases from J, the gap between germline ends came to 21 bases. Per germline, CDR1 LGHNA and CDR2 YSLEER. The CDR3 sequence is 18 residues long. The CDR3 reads CASSPLGPNEEMNTEAFF. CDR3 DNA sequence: TGCGCCAGCAGCCCCCTAGGCCCAAACGAGGAGATGAACACTGAAGCTTTCTTT.

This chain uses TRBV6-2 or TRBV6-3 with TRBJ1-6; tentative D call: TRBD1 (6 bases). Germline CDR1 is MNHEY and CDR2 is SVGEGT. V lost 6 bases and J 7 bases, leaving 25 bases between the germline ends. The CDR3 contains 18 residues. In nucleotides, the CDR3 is TGTGCCAGCAGCCTAAGGGGGGGCCCGCTTGCTGTGAATTCACCCCTCCACTTT. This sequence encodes CASSLRGGPLAVNSPLHF.

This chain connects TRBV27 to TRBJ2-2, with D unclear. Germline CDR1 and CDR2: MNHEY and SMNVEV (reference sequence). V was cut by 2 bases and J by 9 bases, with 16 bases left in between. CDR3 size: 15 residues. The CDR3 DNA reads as TGTGCCAGCAGTTTAGCGTTTGATTCGAACAGGGAGCTGTTTTTT. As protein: CASSLAFDSNRELFF.

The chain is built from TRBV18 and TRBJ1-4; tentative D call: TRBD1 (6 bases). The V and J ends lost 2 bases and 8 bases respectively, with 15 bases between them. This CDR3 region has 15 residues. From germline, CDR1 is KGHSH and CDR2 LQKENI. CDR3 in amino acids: CASSPLAGVYEKLFF. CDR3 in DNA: TGTGCCAGCTCACCATTGGCAGGGGTATACGAAAAACTGTTTTTT.

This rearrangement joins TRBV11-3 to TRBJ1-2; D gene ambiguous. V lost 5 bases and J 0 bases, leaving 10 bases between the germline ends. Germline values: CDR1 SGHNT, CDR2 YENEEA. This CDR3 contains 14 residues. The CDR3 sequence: CASSGPGANYGYTF. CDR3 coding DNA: TGTGCCAGCAGCGGGCCCGGGGCTAACTATGGCTACACCTTC. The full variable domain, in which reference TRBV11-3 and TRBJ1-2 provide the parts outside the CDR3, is EAGVVQSPRYKIIEKKQPVAFWCNPISGHNTLYWYLQNLGQGPELLIRYENEEAVDDSQLPKDRFSAERLKGVDSTLKIQPAELGDSAVYLCASSGPGANYGYTFGSGTRLTVV.

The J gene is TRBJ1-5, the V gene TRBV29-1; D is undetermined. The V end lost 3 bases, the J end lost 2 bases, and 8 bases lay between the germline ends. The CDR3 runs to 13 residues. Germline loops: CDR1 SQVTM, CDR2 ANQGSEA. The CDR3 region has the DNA TGCAGCGTTGATCCCGGGGGCAATCAGCCCCAGCATTTT. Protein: CSVDPGGNQPQHF.